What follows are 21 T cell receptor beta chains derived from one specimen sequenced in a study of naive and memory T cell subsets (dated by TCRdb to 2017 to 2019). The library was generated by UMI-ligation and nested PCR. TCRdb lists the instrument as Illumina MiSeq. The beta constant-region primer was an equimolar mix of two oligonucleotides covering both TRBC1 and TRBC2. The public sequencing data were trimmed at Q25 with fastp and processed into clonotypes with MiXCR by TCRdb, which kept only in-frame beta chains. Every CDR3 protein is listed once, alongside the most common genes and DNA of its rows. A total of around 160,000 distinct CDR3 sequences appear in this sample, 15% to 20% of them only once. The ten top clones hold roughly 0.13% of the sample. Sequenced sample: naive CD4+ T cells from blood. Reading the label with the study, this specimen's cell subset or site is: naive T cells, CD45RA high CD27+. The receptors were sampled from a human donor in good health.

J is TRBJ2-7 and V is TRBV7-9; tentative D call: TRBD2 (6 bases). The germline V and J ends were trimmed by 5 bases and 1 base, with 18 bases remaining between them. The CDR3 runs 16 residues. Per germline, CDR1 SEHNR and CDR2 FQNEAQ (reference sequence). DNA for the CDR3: TGTGCCAGCAGCCCGGTCTCGGACTATCATTCCTACGAGCAGTACTTC. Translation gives CASSPVSDYHSYEQYF.

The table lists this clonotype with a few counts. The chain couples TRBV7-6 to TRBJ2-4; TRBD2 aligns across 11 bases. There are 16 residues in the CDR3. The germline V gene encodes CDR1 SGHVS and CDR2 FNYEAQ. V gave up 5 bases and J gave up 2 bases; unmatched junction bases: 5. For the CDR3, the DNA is TGTGCCAGCAGCGACCTAGCGGGAGGCTCCAAAAACATTCAGTACTTC. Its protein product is CASSDLAGGSKNIQYF. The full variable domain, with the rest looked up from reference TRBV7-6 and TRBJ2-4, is GAGVSQSPRYKVTKRGQDVALRCDPISGHVSLYWYRQALGQGPEFLTYFNYEAQQDKSGLPNDRFSAERPEGSISTLTIQRTEQRDSAMYRCASSDLAGGSKNIQYFGAGTRLSVL.

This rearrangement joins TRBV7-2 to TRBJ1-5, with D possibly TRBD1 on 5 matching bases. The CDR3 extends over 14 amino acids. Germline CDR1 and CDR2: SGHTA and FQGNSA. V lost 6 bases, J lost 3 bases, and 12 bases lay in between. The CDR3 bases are TGTGCCAGCAGATCTCAGGGTCTCAATCAGCCCCAGCATTTT. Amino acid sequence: CASRSQGLNQPQHF.

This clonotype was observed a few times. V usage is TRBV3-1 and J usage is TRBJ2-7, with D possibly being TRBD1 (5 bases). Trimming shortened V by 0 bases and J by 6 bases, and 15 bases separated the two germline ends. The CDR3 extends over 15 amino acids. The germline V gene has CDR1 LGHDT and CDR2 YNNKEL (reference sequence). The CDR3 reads CASSQEVSGLSEQYF. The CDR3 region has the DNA TGTGCCAGCAGCCAAGAAGTGTCAGGGCTGAGCGAGCAGTACTTC.

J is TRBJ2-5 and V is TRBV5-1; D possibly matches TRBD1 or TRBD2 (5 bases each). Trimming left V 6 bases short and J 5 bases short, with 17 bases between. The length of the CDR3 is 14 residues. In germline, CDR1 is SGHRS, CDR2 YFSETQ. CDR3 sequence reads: CASISGTVGETQYF. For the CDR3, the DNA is TGCGCCAGCATCTCCGGGACGGTGGGGGAGACCCAGTACTTC.

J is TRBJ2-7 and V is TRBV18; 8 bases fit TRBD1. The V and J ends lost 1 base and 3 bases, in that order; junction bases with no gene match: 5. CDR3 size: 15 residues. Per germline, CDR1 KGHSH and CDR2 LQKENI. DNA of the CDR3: TGTGCCAGCTCACCACTCCACGGACAGGGCTACGAGCAGTACTTC. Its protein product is CASSPLHGQGYEQYF.

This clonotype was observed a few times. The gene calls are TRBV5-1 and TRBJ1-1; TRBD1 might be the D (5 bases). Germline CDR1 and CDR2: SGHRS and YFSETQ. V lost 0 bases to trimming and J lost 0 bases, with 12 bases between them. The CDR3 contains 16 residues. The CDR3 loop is CASSLEGSAMNTEAFF. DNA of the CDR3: TGCGCCAGCAGCTTGGAGGGGTCTGCTATGAACACTGAAGCTTTCTTT.

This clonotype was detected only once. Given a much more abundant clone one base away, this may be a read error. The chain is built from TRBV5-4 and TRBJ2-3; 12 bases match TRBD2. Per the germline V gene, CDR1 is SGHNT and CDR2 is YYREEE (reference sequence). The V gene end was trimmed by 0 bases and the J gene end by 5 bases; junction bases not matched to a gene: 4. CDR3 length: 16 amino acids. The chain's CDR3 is CASSLGLAGAGDTQYF. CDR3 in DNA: TGTGCCAGCAGCTTGGGACTAGCGGGAGCTGGAGATACGCAGTATTTT.

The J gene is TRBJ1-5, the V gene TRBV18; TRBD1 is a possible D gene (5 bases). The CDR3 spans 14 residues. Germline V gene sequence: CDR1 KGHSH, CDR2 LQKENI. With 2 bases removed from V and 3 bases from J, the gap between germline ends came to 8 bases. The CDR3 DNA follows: TGTGCCAGCTCACCAGTGGGGCCCAATCAGCCCCAGCATTTT. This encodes CASSPVGPNQPQHF.

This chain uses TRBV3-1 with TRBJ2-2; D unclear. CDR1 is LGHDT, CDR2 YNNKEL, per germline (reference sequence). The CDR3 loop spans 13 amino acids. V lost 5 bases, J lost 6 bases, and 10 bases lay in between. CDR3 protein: CASSRSPPGELFF. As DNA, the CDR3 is TGTGCCAGCAGCAGAAGCCCCCCCGGGGAGCTGTTTTTT.

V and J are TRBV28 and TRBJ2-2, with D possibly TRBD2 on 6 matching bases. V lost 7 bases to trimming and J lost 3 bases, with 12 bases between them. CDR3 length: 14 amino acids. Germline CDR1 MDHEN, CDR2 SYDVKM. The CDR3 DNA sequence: TGTGCCAGCACTATAGCGGAGTACACCGGGGAGCTGTTTTTT. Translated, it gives CASTIAEYTGELFF.

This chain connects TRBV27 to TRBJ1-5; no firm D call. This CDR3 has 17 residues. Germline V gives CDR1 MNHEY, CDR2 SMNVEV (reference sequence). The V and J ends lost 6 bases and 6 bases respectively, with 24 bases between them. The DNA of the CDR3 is TGTGCCAGCAGCTCCATTCCGCCATCCTTGTCAGGTCAGCCCCAGCATTTT. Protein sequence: CASSSIPPSLSGQPQHF.

CDR3 protein: CASSQEGGLAAEQFF. Written as DNA, the CDR3 is TGCGCCAGCAGCCAAGAAGGGGGACTAGCCGCTGAGCAGTTCTTC. The chain is built from TRBV4-3 and TRBJ2-1; 9 bases align to TRBD2. The CDR3 sequence is 15 residues long. Germline trimming cut 0 bases from V and 9 bases from J; bases unmatched to any gene: 6. CDR1 and CDR2 from the germline V gene are LGHNA and YSLEER.

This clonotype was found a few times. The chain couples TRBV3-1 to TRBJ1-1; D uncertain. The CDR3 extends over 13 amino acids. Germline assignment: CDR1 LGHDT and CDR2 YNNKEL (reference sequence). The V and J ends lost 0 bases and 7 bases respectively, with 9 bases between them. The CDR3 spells CASSQDKVGEAFF. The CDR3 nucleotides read TGTGCCAGCAGCCAAGATAAAGTCGGTGAAGCTTTCTTT.

CDR3 nucleotide sequence: TGTGCCAGCAGCTTTGGGGAATCCCCTCCTTACGAGCAGTACTTC. Amino acids: CASSFGESPPYEQYF. The J gene is TRBJ2-7, the V gene TRBV7-9, with D uncertain. From germline, CDR1 is SEHNR and CDR2 FQNEAQ (reference sequence). CDR3 length equals 15 residues. The ends were cut back, 3 bases at V and 4 bases at J, with 16 bases in the middle.

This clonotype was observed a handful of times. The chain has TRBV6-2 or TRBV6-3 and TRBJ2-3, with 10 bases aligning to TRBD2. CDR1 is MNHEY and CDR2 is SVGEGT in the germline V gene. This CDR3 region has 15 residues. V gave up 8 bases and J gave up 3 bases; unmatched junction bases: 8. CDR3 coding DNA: TGTGCCAGCTCCCCTGGGACTAGCGCTACAGATACGCAGTATTTT. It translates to CASSPGTSATDTQYF.

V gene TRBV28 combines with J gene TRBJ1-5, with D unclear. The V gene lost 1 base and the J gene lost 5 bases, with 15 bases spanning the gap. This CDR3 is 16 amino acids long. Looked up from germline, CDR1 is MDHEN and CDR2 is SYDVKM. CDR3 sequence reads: CASSLLWGRVDQPQHF. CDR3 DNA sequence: TGTGCCAGCAGTTTATTGTGGGGTAGGGTCGATCAGCCCCAGCATTTT.

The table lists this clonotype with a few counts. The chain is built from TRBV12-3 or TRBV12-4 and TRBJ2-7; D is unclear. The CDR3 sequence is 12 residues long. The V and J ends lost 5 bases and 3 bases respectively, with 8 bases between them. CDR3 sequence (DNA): TGTGCCAGCAGTACCTGGGGCTACGAGCAGTACTTC. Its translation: CASSTWGYEQYF.

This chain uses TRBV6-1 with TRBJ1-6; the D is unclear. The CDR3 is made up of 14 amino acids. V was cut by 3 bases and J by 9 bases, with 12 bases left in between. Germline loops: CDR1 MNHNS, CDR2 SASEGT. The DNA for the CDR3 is TGTGCCAGCAGTGAGATCGGGAGGCGTTCACCCCTCCACTTT. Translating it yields CASSEIGRRSPLHF.

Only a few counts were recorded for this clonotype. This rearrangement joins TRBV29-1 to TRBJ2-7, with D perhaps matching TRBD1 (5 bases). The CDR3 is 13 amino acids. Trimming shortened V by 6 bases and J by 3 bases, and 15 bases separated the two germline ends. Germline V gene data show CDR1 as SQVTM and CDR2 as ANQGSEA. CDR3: CSVAPTAGYEQYF. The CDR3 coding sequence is TGCAGCGTAGCCCCGACAGCCGGCTACGAGCAGTACTTC.

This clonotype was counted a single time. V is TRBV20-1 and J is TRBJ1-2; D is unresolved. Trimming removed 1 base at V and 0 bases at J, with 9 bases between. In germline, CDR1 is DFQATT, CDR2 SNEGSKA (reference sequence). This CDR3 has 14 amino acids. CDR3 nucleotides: TGCAGTGCTAGAGTACATTCAACTAACTATGGCTACACCTTC. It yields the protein CSARVHSTNYGYTF.